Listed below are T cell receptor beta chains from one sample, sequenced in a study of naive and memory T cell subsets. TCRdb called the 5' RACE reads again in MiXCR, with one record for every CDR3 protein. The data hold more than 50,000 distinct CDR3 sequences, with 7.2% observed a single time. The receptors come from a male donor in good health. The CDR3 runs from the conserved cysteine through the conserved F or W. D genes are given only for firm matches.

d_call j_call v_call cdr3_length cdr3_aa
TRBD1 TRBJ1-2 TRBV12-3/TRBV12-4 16 CASRLTGTGMGYGYTF
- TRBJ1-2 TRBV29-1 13 CSVTEGSGRGYTF
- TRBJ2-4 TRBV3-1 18 CASSQDPNSGRAKNIQYF
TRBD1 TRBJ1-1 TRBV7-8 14 CASSSTGMNTEAFF
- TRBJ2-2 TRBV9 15 CASSGLGGNTGELFF
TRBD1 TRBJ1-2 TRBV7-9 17 CASSLRYRDNRGYGYTF
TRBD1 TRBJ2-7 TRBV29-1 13 CSVLPGQGYEQYF
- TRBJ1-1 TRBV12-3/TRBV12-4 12 CASSLGGTVAFF
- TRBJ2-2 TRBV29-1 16 CSVNPGGGSKAGELFF
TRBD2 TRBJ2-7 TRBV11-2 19 CASSSPTGTSGRNPYEQYF